Below are 3 T cell receptor beta chains sequenced from a single sample in a study of shared clonotypes between healthy human individuals. Data came from immunoSEQ multiplex PCR; TCRdb stores just in-frame clones and leaves some out. The table has about half a million clones, 65% to 85% seen once. Material for sequencing was PBMCs. These receptors were collected from a woman between 40 and 55 years old in good health. Some clones in this sample may be carry-over from other donors' samples.

The chain carries TRBV2 and TRBJ2-7; 8 bases line up with TRBD1. This CDR3 contains 15 residues. Per the germline V gene, CDR1 is SNHLY and CDR2 is FYNNEI. Germline trimming cut 4 bases from V and 3 bases from J; bases unmatched to any gene: 8. The CDR3 nucleotides read TGTGCCAGCAGTGCTCCTGACAGGGGAGGCTACGAGCAGTACTTC. Its translation: CASSAPDRGGYEQYF.

The chain employs TRBV10-3 and TRBJ2-7; D possibly corresponds to TRBD1 (6 bases). Germline loops: CDR1 ENHRY, CDR2 SYGVKD. CDR3 length equals 12 residues. V lost 10 bases and J 0 bases, leaving 10 bases between the germline ends. The chain's CDR3 is CATRQDSYEQYF. As DNA, the CDR3 is TGTGCCACTCGACAGGACTCCTACGAGCAGTACTTC.

A remark on this clone: It is likely a read error: a sequence one base away is far more abundant. This same CDR3 is encoded by further DNA sequences in the sample. The V and J genes are TRBV27 and TRBJ1-3; D call uncertain. Germline CDR1 MNHEY, CDR2 SMNVEV (reference sequence). The CDR3 spans 13 residues. CDR3: CASRGNSGNTIYF. The CDR3 DNA follows: TGTGCCAGCAGGGGGAACTCTGGAAACACAATATATTTT.